These 25 T cell receptor beta chains were all obtained from the same sample, sequenced in a study of neurological immune-mediated disorders. From the 5' RACE reads, TCRdb called clonotypes with MiXCR, one entry per CDR3 protein. The data contain tens of thousands of distinct CDR3 sequences, less than 6% of them singletons. The sample was CD4+ T cells from blood. The source of these receptors is a woman younger than 30 with multiple sclerosis.

This clonotype was counted at least ten times. The chain joins TRBV5-1 to TRBJ2-5; D is unresolved. Per germline, CDR1 SGHRS and CDR2 YFSETQ. The V end was cut by 3 bases, the J end by 2 bases, with 8 bases between. The CDR3 totals 13 residues. As DNA, the CDR3 is TGCGCCAGCAGCTCTCAACTACAAGAGACCCAGTACTTC. Protein: CASSSQLQETQYF.

Many counts were recorded for this clonotype. The chain joins TRBV20-1 to TRBJ1-1, with TRBD1 matching 8 bases. With 1 base clipped from V and 5 bases from J, the junction kept 9 bases outside the gene matches. There are 15 residues in the CDR3. Germline values: CDR1 DFQATT, CDR2 SNEGSKA (reference sequence). CDR3 DNA: TGCAGTGCTAGAGTTTCAGGGGGCGCGTGGACTGAAGCTTTCTTT. This sequence encodes CSARVSGGAWTEAFF.

This chain connects TRBV20-1 to TRBJ2-1; 8 bases map to TRBD2. CDR1 and CDR2 from the germline V gene are DFQATT and SNEGSKA (reference sequence). J was trimmed by 3 bases and V by 6 bases; bases with no gene match: 10. This CDR3 comprises 15 residues. CDR3 sequence: CSATTSGGDYNEQFF. CDR3 coding DNA: TGCAGTGCCACTACCTCGGGAGGGGACTACAATGAGCAGTTCTTC.

This clonotype was seen ten or more times. The chain has TRBV3-1 and TRBJ2-2; 7 bases are shared with TRBD2. Germline loops: CDR1 LGHDT, CDR2 YNNKEL (reference sequence). V lost 6 bases to trimming and J lost 5 bases; unmatched junction nucleotides: 3. The CDR3 covers 13 residues. The CDR3 DNA follows: TGTGCCAGCAGGGACGGGGGGACCGGGGAGCTGTTTTTT. This gives the protein CASRDGGTGELFF.

The chain recombines TRBV7-8 with TRBJ2-1; no reliable D call. The CDR3 totals 15 residues. CDR1 is SGHVS and CDR2 is FQNEAQ in the germline V gene. With 5 bases removed from V and 6 bases from J, the gap between germline ends came to 17 bases. The CDR3 spells CASSGKLGSFNEQFF. The CDR3 nucleotides are TGTGCCAGCAGCGGCAAGCTAGGGTCGTTCAATGAGCAGTTCTTC.

There are many counts of this clonotype. CDR3 sequence (DNA): TGCGCCAGCAGCCAAGAGGGGCAGGCTTGGGGCTACACCTTC. This codes for CASSQEGQAWGYTF. The chain links TRBV4-3 to TRBJ1-2; maybe TRBD1 (5 bases). Germline lookup yields CDR1 LGHNA and CDR2 YSLEER. The V end lost 0 bases, the J end lost 8 bases, and 13 bases lay between the germline ends. The CDR3 is 14 residues long.

This clonotype was counted many times. V gene TRBV9 combines with J gene TRBJ1-2; perhaps TRBD1 as D (5 bases). Germline V gene sequence: CDR1 SGDLS, CDR2 YYNGEE. This CDR3 has 14 residues. V lost 0 bases and J lost 4, with 10 bases in between. The CDR3 reads CASSVAGGSYGYTF. CDR3 nucleotides: TGTGCCAGCAGCGTAGCGGGGGGGTCCTATGGCTACACCTTC.

This clonotype has a count of ten or more. The rearrangement joins TRBV5-1 to TRBJ2-4; perhaps TRBD1 as D (6 bases). Between the trimmed V and J ends, which lost 6 bases and 2 bases, there was a span of 12 bases. Germline values: CDR1 SGHRS, CDR2 YFSETQ. CDR3 length: 14 amino acids. CDR3 sequence (DNA): TGCGCCAGCATCCAGAGGGACACCAAAAACATTCAGTACTTC. This gives the protein CASIQRDTKNIQYF.

This clonotype was detected many times. The chain couples TRBV7-2 to TRBJ1-2; D is unresolved. The V gene's germline CDR1 is SGHTA and CDR2 FQGNSA. The ends were cut back, 2 bases at V and 7 bases at J, with 11 bases in the middle. CDR3 length equals 13 residues. This chain's CDR3 is CASSLNRVGGYTF. In DNA, the CDR3 is TGTGCCAGCAGCTTAAACCGGGTCGGTGGCTACACCTTC. Looking up the rest from reference TRBV7-2 and TRBJ1-2 gives the full variable domain: GAGVSQSPSNKVTEKGKDVELRCDPISGHTALYWYRQSLGQGLEFLIYFQGNSAPDKSGLPSDRFSAERTGGSVSTLTIQRTQQEDSAVYLCASSLNRVGGYTFGSGTRLTVV.

This clonotype was detected many times. This chain uses TRBV20-1 with TRBJ2-3; D possibly corresponds to TRBD1 (7 bases). The V gene's germline CDR1 is DFQATT and CDR2 SNEGSKA (reference sequence). CDR3 length equals 13 residues. Trimming left V 3 bases short and J 6 bases short, with 13 bases between. This CDR3 is CSASRGAGDTQYF. The CDR3 bases are TGCAGTGCTAGCAGGGGGGCCGGGGATACGCAGTATTTT.

By its share, this clonotype is medium-sized (0.01 to 0.1%). This chain uses TRBV9 with TRBJ1-5; D remains unclear. The CDR3 has 13 amino acids. The germline gives CDR1 SGDLS, CDR2 YYNGEE. V was shortened by 4 bases and J by 4 bases, with 9 bases between the two germline ends. The CDR3 sequence is CASSPNTNQPQHF. CDR3 bases: TGTGCCAGCAGCCCAAACACTAATCAGCCCCAGCATTTT. Combining the CDR3 with reference TRBV9 and TRBJ1-5 gives the whole variable domain DSGVTQTPKHLITATGQRVTLRCSPRSGDLSVYWYQQSLDQGLQFLIQYYNGEERAKGNILERFSAQQFPDLHSELNLSSLELGDSALYFCASSPNTNQPQHFGDGTRLSIL.

This clonotype was counted many times. The V and J genes are TRBV7-2 and TRBJ2-1; 8 bases are shared with TRBD2. Germline trimming cut 3 bases from V and 7 bases from J; bases unmatched to any gene: 8. This CDR3 spans 15 amino acids. CDR1 and CDR2 from the germline V gene are SGHTA and FQGNSA. The CDR3 DNA reads as TGTGCCAGCAGCTTTTTACGGGAGGGGTGGAATGAGCAGTTCTTC. Translated, it gives CASSFLREGWNEQFF.

J is TRBJ2-1 and V is TRBV7-6, with D perhaps TRBD1 (6 bases). From germline, CDR1 is SGHVS and CDR2 FNYEAQ. Trimming cost V 5 bases and J 2 bases, with 13 bases left between them. The CDR3 is made up of 15 amino acids. CDR3 bases: TGTGCCAGCAGCATAACGGGACAAACCTACAATGAGCAGTTCTTC. Protein: CASSITGQTYNEQFF. Together with reference TRBV7-6 and TRBJ2-1, the CDR3 gives the full variable domain: GAGVSQSPRYKVTKRGQDVALRCDPISGHVSLYWYRQALGQGPEFLTYFNYEAQQDKSGLPNDRFSAERPEGSISTLTIQRTEQRDSAMYRCASSITGQTYNEQFFGPGTRLTVL.

This clonotype was counted a few times. CDR3 DNA: TGTGCCTGGAGGGGACAGGGAGTAATGCGAACCGGGGAGCTGTTTTTT. It specifies CAWRGQGVMRTGELFF. The rearrangement links TRBV30 to TRBJ2-2; 9 bases are shared with TRBD1. The CDR3 totals 16 residues. The ends lost 3 bases at V and 5 bases at J; junction bases unmatched: 10. CDR1 is GTSNPN, CDR2 SVGIG, per germline (reference sequence).

The genes are TRBV15 and TRBJ2-5; TRBD1 aligns across 9 bases. V shed 3 bases, J shed 4 bases, and the junction held 6 bases outside the gene matches. Germline loops: CDR1 LNHNV, CDR2 YYDKDF (reference sequence). The CDR3 consists of 15 residues. CDR3 region: CATSSEDRGRETQYF. As DNA, the CDR3 is TGTGCCACCAGCAGTGAGGACAGGGGTCGAGAGACCCAGTACTTC.

Ten or more counts support this clonotype. V and J are TRBV29-1 and TRBJ1-5; TRBD1 matches at 8 bases. V was clipped by 6 bases and J by 0 bases; unmatched bases: 7. CDR1 is SQVTM and CDR2 is ANQGSEA in the germline V gene. The CDR3 is 15 amino acids. The CDR3 sequence is CSVAAQGDSNQPQHF. The CDR3 region has the DNA TGCAGCGTCGCGGCACAGGGGGATAGCAATCAGCCCCAGCATTTT.

This clonotype has at least ten counts. The chain is built from TRBV20-1 and TRBJ1-5; D gene unclear. The CDR3 runs 14 residues. Trimming cost V 0 bases and J 0 bases, with 6 bases left between them. CDR1 is DFQATT and CDR2 is SNEGSKA in the germline V gene (reference sequence). This CDR3 is CSAREGYSNQPQHF. CDR3 nucleotides: TGCAGTGCTAGAGAGGGGTATAGCAATCAGCCCCAGCATTTT.

There are many counts of this clonotype. V usage is TRBV20-1 and J usage is TRBJ2-2; the match to TRBD2 covers 8 bases. The CDR3 loop spans 16 amino acids. In germline, CDR1 is DFQATT, CDR2 SNEGSKA (reference sequence). After removal of 6 bases from V and 3 bases from J, the junction contained 12 bases not matched to a gene. CDR3 bases: TGCAGTGCCGCCCGGGCCCCGGGGGGGTACACCGGGGAGCTGTTTTTT. It encodes CSAARAPGGYTGELFF.

This clonotype was seen repeatedly, ten times or more. The chain joins TRBV12-3 or TRBV12-4 to TRBJ2-4; D possibly corresponds to TRBD1 (6 bases). The ends were cut back, 4 bases at V and 3 bases at J, with 13 bases in the middle. The length of the CDR3 is 15 residues. CDR3 sequence: CASSSTGSGKNIQYF. The DNA of the CDR3 is TGTGCCAGCAGTTCTACAGGGTCTGGCAAAAACATTCAGTACTTC.

The chain joins TRBV7-9 to TRBJ2-1, with unresolved D. Trimming pared 1 base from V and 5 bases from J, leaving 3 bases between. The germline V gene has CDR1 SEHNR and CDR2 FQNEAQ (reference sequence). The CDR3 runs 12 residues. Here the CDR3 reads CASSLEDNEQFF. CDR3 sequence (DNA): TGTGCCAGCAGCTTAGAGGACAATGAGCAGTTCTTC. The full variable domain, completed using reference TRBV7-9 and TRBJ2-1, is DTGVSQNPRHKITKRGQNVTFRCDPISEHNRLYWYRQTLGQGPEFLTYFQNEAQLEKSRLLSDRFSAERPKGSFSTLEIQRTEQGDSAMYLCASSLEDNEQFFGPGTRLTVL.

This clonotype was seen more than once but under ten times. Here the CDR3 DNA reads TGTGCCAGCAGTTGGGGGGCGGTGGGTGAGCAGTTCTTC. Translating it yields CASSWGAVGEQFF. The rearrangement joins TRBV6-5 to TRBJ2-1; D may be TRBD1 or TRBD2 (6 bases each). CDR3 length equals 13 residues. V lost 4 bases and J lost 9, with 13 bases in between. In germline, CDR1 is MNHEY, CDR2 SVGAGI.

At least ten counts were recorded for this clonotype. The chain combines TRBV6-2 or TRBV6-3 with TRBJ2-5; 10 bases map to TRBD2. Germline CDR1 and CDR2: MNHEY and SVGEGT. The CDR3 is 15 amino acids. V shed 8 bases, J shed 5 bases, and the junction held 11 bases outside the gene matches. The CDR3 region has the DNA TGTGCCAGCGTGAGAAGTCTAGCGGGAGCGGAGACCCAGTACTTC. Its protein product is CASVRSLAGAETQYF.

There are many counts of this clonotype. This chain joins TRBV4-3 and TRBJ1-1, with D possibly matching TRBD1 (6 bases). The CDR3 length is 15 residues. V was clipped by 0 bases and J by 3 bases, with 11 bases between them. Germline-derived CDR1 and CDR2 are LGHNA and YSLEER. The CDR3 DNA is TGCGCCAGCAGCCAAGAAGGAGGGGGGTACACTGAAGCTTTCTTT. Its translation: CASSQEGGGYTEAFF.

This clonotype occurred many times. A junction boundary mismatches the germline segment, possibly from a read error. The chain employs TRBV4-3 and TRBJ1-5; D is undetermined. This CDR3 comprises 14 residues. Germline values: CDR1 LGHNA, CDR2 YSLEER. CDR3 nucleotide sequence: TGCGCCAGCAGCCCGGACGGTAGCTATCAGCCCCAGCATTTT. It specifies CASSPDGSYQPQHF.

This clonotype occurred many times. The chain combines TRBV7-9 with TRBJ1-4; 8 bases agree with TRBD1. The CDR3 loop spans 14 amino acids. The trim removed 4 bases at V and 6 bases at J, leaving 4 bases unmatched. CDR1 is SEHNR, CDR2 FQNEAQ, per germline (reference sequence). The CDR3 sequence is CASSSQGGHEKLFF. CDR3 DNA: TGTGCCAGCAGCTCACAGGGGGGCCATGAAAAACTGTTTTTT.